This TCR beta chain was retrieved from a study of T cells after yellow fever vaccination (dated 2019 in TCRdb). In the study overall: The SMART-Seq v4 Ultra Low Input RNA kit was used to prepare libraries from fractions with low cell numbers. To track T-cell clones before and after primary and booster YFV17D yellow fever vaccination, bulk TCR alpha and beta repertoires were sequenced longitudinally. The cohort comprised two healthy male donors, one aged 18 to 29 and one aged 30 to 39 years. Blood samples were taken at several timepoints before and after primary and secondary immunization, and bulk PBMC replicates and cell subsets were isolated.

Study-level results and caveats: A small share of clonotypes occurred in both CD4 and CD8 compartments, likely arising from convergent recombination. Most clones expanded after primary vaccination (almost 97% of CD4 and roughly 90% of CD8) were re-detected after the booster, suggesting that broad memory maintenance occurred. Because only a couple of donors were included in the study, the extent to which the findings can be generalized is limited. Because abundant contaminating clonotypes from the bulk population could be contained in FACS-sorted repertoires, computational filtering was required. Compared with the primary T-cell response, the secondary T-cell response was weaker but faster, peaking on day 5 rather than day 15.

Trimming costs V 3 bases and J 4 bases, and their ends lie 10 bases apart. The CDR3 runs 13 amino acids, cysteine and phenylalanine included. Only the CDR3 part of the read is kept: 39 bases, read in frame from the first base. CDR1 and CDR2, per the germline V gene, are MDHEN and SYDVKM. This clonotype was picked up a small number of times. The antigen it recognizes is unknown. No much larger clone is present one base from it, and per-base qualities are unavailable. Interpreted using the paper, the treatment or condition label stands for: live attenuated yellow fever vaccine strain. PBMCs were isolated from peripheral blood using a standard Ficoll-Paque protocol. CD4 and CD8 T-cell fractions were isolated with Dynabeads CD4 and CD8 positive selection kits. RNA was extracted with TriZol from bulk PBMCs, CD4 and CD8 fractions, and dextramer-positive and dextramer-negative fractions. TCR cDNA was synthesized by 5'RACE template switching, which introduced a universal primer site and unique molecular identifiers. cDNA synthesis was primed from both the TCR alpha and TCR beta constant segments. Library amplification used two PCR steps, and the second PCR step added sample barcodes and sequencing adapters. Sequencing of libraries was performed on Illumina HiSeq 2500 (2x100 bp) or NovaSeq (2x150 bp). The paper's data handling went like this. Demultiplexing of reads and collapsing into UMI consensus sequences were performed with MIGEC, and V(D)J alignment was carried out with MiXCR. Vaccine-responding clonotypes were defined with edgeR using replicate PBMC samples, requiring FDR below 0.01 and a log2 fold change above 5 up to day 15. Each bulk clonotype received a CD4 or CD8 identity based on whether the sequenced CD4 or CD8 repertoire contained that clonotype at higher abundance. TCRdb reprocessed the public reads (quality trimming at Q25 with fastp, clone calling with MiXCR) and kept in-frame beta chains. All rows with the same CDR3 protein become a single entry with the most common DNA and genes. None of the V and J calls come from the authors' own analysis; TCRdb made them. This sample is represented by roughly 70,000 distinct CDR3 sequences; roughly 8% of them were singletons. The ten biggest clones cover roughly two fifths of the sample.

The sequencing used CD8+ T cells sorted from PBMCs, collected on the day of the yellow fever booster vaccination. Recombination connected TRBV28 to TRBJ2-7, and the D gene may be TRBD1, 5 bases matching. The sequence derives from a man between 25 and 39 years old who received the YFV17D yellow fever vaccine. The DNA sequence reads TGTGCCAGCAGTTTTGGCAGGGTATACGAGCAGTACTTC. It codes for CASSFGRVYEQYF. When the CDR3 is completed using the reference TRBV28 and TRBJ2-7 genes on either side, the full variable domain is DVKVTQSSRYLVKRTGEKVFLECVQDMDHENMFWYRQDPGLGLRLIYFSYDVKMKEKGDIPEGYSVSREKKERFSLILESASTNQTSMYLCASSFGRVYEQYFGPGTRLTVT.